Below are 8 T cell receptor beta chains sequenced from a single sample in a study of T-cell reconstitution after alpha-beta-depleted transplantation in children. Unique molecular identifiers were incorporated when the TCRbeta library was constructed. From the PCR reads, TCRdb called clonotypes with MiXCR, one entry per CDR3 protein. The sample holds about 420,000 distinct CDR3 sequences, 15% to 20% seen once. The source was PBMCs, mostly from graft donor cells, collected 360 days after TCRalphabeta/CD19-depleted stem cell transplant. These receptors all come from a boy in the first two years of life who had a stem cell transplant for Wiskott-Aldrich syndrome, so the T cells may come from the graft donor.

This clonotype has only a few counts. This chain uses TRBV19 with TRBJ2-1, with a tentative D call TRBD1 (5 bases). This CDR3 is 16 amino acids long. Trimming removed 2 bases from V and 2 bases from J, with 13 bases in between. Germline CDR1 is LNHDA and CDR2 is SQIVND (reference sequence). CDR3 nucleotide sequence: TGTGCCAGTAGTATATACCGGACATCTCCCTACAATGAGCAGTTCTTC. Protein product: CASSIYRTSPYNEQFF.

The CDR3 loop is CAWSDPRRGNTDTQYF. The CDR3 DNA reads TGTGCCTGGAGTGACCCGCGGCGCGGGAACACAGATACGCAGTATTTT. This chain links TRBV30 with TRBJ2-3; maybe TRBD2 (6 bases). The V gene lost 1 base and the J gene lost 2 bases, with 16 bases spanning the gap. This CDR3 contains 16 residues. Germline assignment: CDR1 GTSNPN and CDR2 SVGIG (reference sequence).

The chain is built from TRBV5-1 and TRBJ2-2; D might be TRBD1 (5 bases). CDR3 length equals 14 residues. V lost 4 bases and J 4 bases, leaving 11 bases between the germline ends. CDR1 is SGHRS, CDR2 YFSETQ, per germline. CDR3 amino acids: CASSKETATGELFF. The DNA for the CDR3 is TGCGCCAGCAGCAAAGAGACAGCCACCGGGGAGCTGTTTTTT.

This clonotype was seen more than once but under ten times. The CDR3 sequence: CASSRTSGAYEQYF. CDR3 bases: TGTGCCAGCAGCCGGACTAGCGGTGCCTACGAGCAGTACTTC. This sequence joins TRBV7-2 and TRBJ2-7, with 10 bases that match TRBD2. Germline V gene lookup returns CDR1 SGHTA and CDR2 FQGNSA. The CDR3 loop spans 14 amino acids. Trimming removed 5 bases from V and 2 bases from J; junction bases left unmatched: 3.

This clonotype was counted a few times. The chain is built from TRBV13 and TRBJ2-5, with 7 bases that match TRBD1. After removal of 4 bases from V and 5 bases from J, the junction contained 4 bases not matched to a gene. Per the germline V gene, CDR1 is PRHDT and CDR2 is FYEKMQ (reference sequence). The CDR3 is 13 residues long. This CDR3 reads CASSWTGRETQYF. As DNA, the CDR3 is TGTGCCAGCAGCTGGACAGGACGGGAGACCCAGTACTTC. The variable domain in full, with the rest retrieved from reference TRBV13 and TRBJ2-5, is AAGVIQSPRHLIKEKRETATLKCYPIPRHDTVYWYQQGPGQDPQFLISFYEKMQSDKGSIPDRFSAQQFSDYHSELNMSSLELGDSALYFCASSWTGRETQYFGPGTRLLVL.

There are a few counts of this clonotype. The J gene is TRBJ2-5, the V gene TRBV7-2; weak D call: TRBD2 (6 bases). The V gene's germline CDR1 is SGHTA and CDR2 FQGNSA. The V end lost 2 bases, the J end lost 5 bases, and 18 bases lay between the germline ends. This CDR3 is 16 amino acids long. CDR3 in DNA: TGTGCCAGCAGCTTATGGCGGGTCGCAGCGGGTGAGACCCAGTACTTC. Amino acids: CASSLWRVAAGETQYF.

The chain is built from TRBV5-1 and TRBJ2-3; D remains ambiguous. With 0 bases removed from V and 2 bases from J, the gap between germline ends came to 10 bases. Germline V gene lookup returns CDR1 SGHRS and CDR2 YFSETQ. This CDR3 contains 15 residues. The CDR3 bases are TGCGCCAGCAGCTTGGTAGCCCGGGCCACAGATACGCAGTATTTT. As protein: CASSLVARATDTQYF.

The chain combines TRBV6-8 with TRBJ2-1; 7 bases agree with TRBD2. Unmatched junction bases numbered 12, after V lost 5 bases and J lost 5 bases. CDR3 size: 16 residues. Germline CDR1 MNHGY, CDR2 SAAAGT. CDR3 protein: CASSDWGGRVDNEQFF. CDR3 DNA sequence: TGTGCCAGCAGTGACTGGGGAGGGCGGGTCGACAATGAGCAGTTCTTC.